One sample yielded the 9 T cell receptor beta chains listed below, sequenced in a study of cytomegalovirus exposure and HLA in healthy donors. The protocol was immunoSEQ multiplex PCR, while the TCRdb copy is restricted to in-frame clones and leaves out a portion. Of over 120,000 clones in the sample, about 87% are singletons; the top ten hold roughly 4.5%. Specimen: PBMCs. These receptors all stem from a man younger than 35 in good health and CMV-seropositive.

The chain employs TRBV18 and TRBJ1-1; tentative D call: TRBD1 (5 bases). V dropped 10 bases and J dropped 8 bases, with 20 bases sitting between them. CDR3 length equals 13 residues. Per germline, CDR1 KGHSH and CDR2 LQKENI. CDR3 in amino acids: CATNRDSAWEAFF. The CDR3 bases are TGTGCCACCAACCGGGACTCCGCCTGGGAAGCTTTCTTT.

The chain recombines TRBV11-2 with TRBJ2-7; D possibly corresponds to TRBD2 (5 bases). CDR3 length: 16 residues. CDR1 is SGHAT and CDR2 is FQNNGV in the germline V gene. V was pared by 4 bases and J by 2 bases, with 18 bases between. The CDR3 bases are TGTGCCAGCAGCTCTAAATCCGGGATCCTCCCCTACGAGCAGTACTTC. Residues: CASSSKSGILPYEQYF.

The J gene is TRBJ1-5, the V gene TRBV9; TRBD1 matches at 7 bases. The CDR3 is 15 residues long. CDR1 and CDR2 from the germline V gene are SGDLS and YYNGEE. The ends lost 3 bases at V and 3 bases at J; junction bases unmatched: 6. The CDR3 sequence: CASSARDSYNQPQHF. For the CDR3, the DNA is TGTGCCAGCAGCGCCCGGGACAGTTACAATCAGCCCCAGCATTTT.

In nucleotides, the CDR3 is TGTGCCAGCAGCCGGGACAGGGAGGGTGAGCAGTTCTTC. This codes for CASSRDREGEQFF. The V call is TRBV7-2, the J call TRBJ2-1; TRBD1 aligns across 9 bases. Germline CDR1 reads SGHTA; CDR2 reads FQGNSA. The V segment lost 5 bases and the J segment 9 bases; nucleotides outside the gene matches: 5. This CDR3 has 13 residues.

This rearrangement joins TRBV5-4 to TRBJ1-2; 7 bases map to TRBD1. The length of the CDR3 is 14 residues. The V and J ends lost 3 bases and 2 bases, in that order; junction bases with no gene match: 4. Germline values: CDR1 SGHNT, CDR2 YYREEE (reference sequence). DNA of the CDR3: TGTGCCAGCAGCTACCCGGGACAGAACTATGGCTACACCTTC. This translates into CASSYPGQNYGYTF.

The chain links TRBV19 to TRBJ1-6; 9 bases fit TRBD1. CDR1 and CDR2 from the germline V gene are LNHDA and SQIVND (reference sequence). Unmatched junction bases numbered 9, after V lost 3 bases and J lost 12 bases. CDR3 length equals 15 residues. This CDR3 is CASSMALGQGGPLHF. The CDR3 nucleotides read TGTGCCAGTAGTATGGCATTGGGACAGGGAGGACCCCTCCACTTT. The whole variable domain, filled in from reference TRBV19 and TRBJ1-6, reads DGGITQSPKYLFRKEGQNVTLSCEQNLNHDAMYWYRQDPGQGLRLIYYSQIVNDFQKGDIAEGYSVSREKKESFPLTVTSAQKNPTAFYLCASSMALGQGGPLHFGNGTRLTVT.

The chain joins TRBV19 to TRBJ1-1; D is perhaps TRBD1 (6 bases). The V end lost 8 bases, the J end lost 5 bases, and 18 bases lay between the germline ends. Germline V gene data show CDR1 as LNHDA and CDR2 as SQIVND (reference sequence). The CDR3 extends over 14 amino acids. CDR3 nucleotides: TGTGCCAGTGGGTCGTGGGGCCAGGGGACTGAAGCTTTCTTT. Its translation is CASGSWGQGTEAFF. The full variable domain, completed using reference TRBV19 and TRBJ1-1, is DGGITQSPKYLFRKEGQNVTLSCEQNLNHDAMYWYRQDPGQGLRLIYYSQIVNDFQKGDIAEGYSVSREKKESFPLTVTSAQKNPTAFYLCASGSWGQGTEAFFGQGTRLTVV.

The rearrangement links TRBV6-5 to TRBJ1-3; D ambiguous. Trimming cost V 10 bases and J 0 bases, with 13 bases left between them. Germline values: CDR1 MNHEY, CDR2 SVGAGI. The CDR3 length is 14 residues. Here the CDR3 reads CATSRSSSGNTIYF. The CDR3 region has the DNA TGTGCCACCTCTCGGTCGAGCTCTGGAAACACCATATATTTT.

The chain joins TRBV30 to TRBJ1-4; the match to TRBD1 covers 7 bases. Germline trimming cut 1 base from V and 8 bases from J; bases unmatched to any gene: 1. The CDR3 consists of 12 residues. The germline gives CDR1 GTSNPN, CDR2 SVGIG (reference sequence). The CDR3 DNA sequence: TGTGCCTGGAGTGCAGGGGGAGAAAAACTGTTTTTT. Translating it yields CAWSAGGEKLFF.